This TCR beta chain is from a study of CD8 T cells in Susac syndrome. About the study: Susac syndrome patients were untreated, on corticosteroids with some adding intravenous immunoglobulin, or on intravenous immunoglobulin only.

After extraction with the RNeasy kit, roughly 0.45 to 1 ug of the RNA was reverse transcribed using random hexamers. Amplification of the TCR beta CDR3 was carried out by immunoSEQ multiplex PCR, which spanned a total of 54 Vbeta and 13 Jbeta segments. MiXCR, applied by TCRdb to the immunoSEQ multiplex PCR reads, yields one record per CDR3 protein. This table holds under 300,000 distinct CDR3 sequences, approximately 95% found once. V shed 6 bases and J shed 0 bases, with 12 bases lying between them. The CDR3 runs 14 residues. The germline V gene encodes CDR1 DFQATT and CDR2 SNEGSKA (reference sequence).

Material for sequencing was CD4+ T cells from PBMCs. This rearrangement joins TRBV20-1 to TRBJ2-1, with D tentatively TRBD2 (6 bases). The TCR was taken from a human donor with Susac syndrome. The CDR3 loop is CSAKAGLSYNEQFF. The CDR3 nucleotides are TGCAGTGCCAAAGCGGGCCTCTCCTACAATGAGCAGTTCTTC.